This TCR beta chain was profiled in a study of blood T cell repertoires in COVID-19 (dated by TCRdb to about 2020). Regarding the study in general: The collaborator samples originated in the United States, Italy and Spain and spanned the acute and convalescent phases of COVID-19. The prospective study material was composed of cDNA or gDNA derived from T cells, B-cell-depleted T cells, or PBMCs. The dataset comprised deeply sampled blood TCRbeta repertoires from subjects exposed to, actively infected with, or recovered from COVID-19. The repertoires were made available in a free public database intended to serve as a resource for research on the immune response to SARS-CoV-2. The samples were drawn from the first 160 participants of the ongoing ImmuneRACE study and from 950 to 1,500 subjects provided by 6 global collaborators. A de-identified subject ID, COVID-19 status, age in years and sex were almost always included in the sample metadata. Where available, HLA class I and class II types were obtained from metadata supplied by the sample provider rather than from assay-based typing. What the research found in general, with its limitations: Clinical and demographic metadata were provided uncurated, with the amount varying by source and participant.

The immunoSEQ Assay, a bias-controlled multiplex PCR, was used to amplify TCRbeta CDR3 regions from genomic DNA. Concerning the study's data processing: Within the assay, amplification of reference gene primers was used to estimate how many nucleated cells each sample contained. To quantify the absolute abundance of each unique TCRbeta CDR3 rearrangement, sequence reads were collapsed and filtered. For each sample, productive Simpson clonality was calculated by taking the square root of Simpson's diversity index across productive rearrangements. TCRdb took this table from immuneACCESS and kept in-frame rearrangements with V and J called. Such tables lack part of the clones; where checked against another copy, unresolved V genes explain under half of the gap, and the rest is unexplained. For V, J and clone size, that table is used; D and trimming come from the DNA. This sample holds 100,000 to 150,000 clones; roughly 88% were observed only once. Approximately 1.2% of the sample goes to the ten largest clones.

Each collaborating institution followed its own protocols to collect whole blood in K2EDTA tubes. Collaborator samples were shipped for TCRbeta analysis as frozen whole blood, isolated PBMCs, or DNA extracted from either sample type. CDR1 and CDR2 (SGHTA, FQGTGA) derive from the germline V gene. V loses 5 bases at its end and J loses 2 bases; junction bases beyond the gene matches: 4. The CDR3 numbers 15 residues from cysteine through phenylalanine. The read is trimmed to its CDR3 DNA, 45 bases read in frame from base 1. In regard to this clone: Its antigen is still unknown. No per-base quality is available; no much larger clone lies one base away.

Sequencing was carried out using peripheral blood. The sequence links TRBV7-3 to TRBJ2-1; 9 junctional bases match TRBD2. The TCR sequence derives from an elderly woman with acute or convalescent COVID-19. The CDR3 is CASSQSGGPYNEQFF. The sequence in DNA is TGTGCCAGCAGCCAAAGCGGGGGGCCCTACAATGAGCAGTTCTTC.